Listed here is a single T cell receptor (beta chain). This specimen belongs to a study of blood T cell repertoires in COVID-19. About the research overall: Both acute and convalescent COVID-19 samples were obtained from the United States, Italy and Spain.

Here immunoSEQ multiplex PCR was the method, and the copy in TCRdb shows in-frame clones only, minus some. The sample includes roughly 40,000 clones, about 88% seen only once; the top ten take approximately 20%. The germline CDR1 and CDR2 sequences are LNHNV and YYDKDF (reference sequence). The CDR3 sequence is 14 residues long. The germline V and J ends were trimmed by 0 bases and 3 bases, with 8 bases remaining between them. The V call is TRBV15, the J call TRBJ1-1; the D is unclear. The sequenced material came from peripheral blood. The receptor was derived from a man between 45 and 60 years old in a cohort sampled during active COVID-19. The CDR3 region has the DNA TGTGCCACCAGCAGAGATAACCGGGACACTGAAGCTTTCTTT. It codes for CATSRDNRDTEAFF.